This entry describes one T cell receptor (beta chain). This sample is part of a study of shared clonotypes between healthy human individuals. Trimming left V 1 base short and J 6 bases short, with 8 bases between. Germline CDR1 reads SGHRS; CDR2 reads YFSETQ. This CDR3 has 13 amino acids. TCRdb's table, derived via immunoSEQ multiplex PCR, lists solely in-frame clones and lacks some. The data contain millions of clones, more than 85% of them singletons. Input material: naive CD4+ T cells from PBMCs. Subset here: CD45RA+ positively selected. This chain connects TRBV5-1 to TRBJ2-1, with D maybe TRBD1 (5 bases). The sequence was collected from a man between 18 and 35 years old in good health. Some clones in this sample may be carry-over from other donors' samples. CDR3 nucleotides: TGCGCCAGCAGCTTGTTGACAGCCAATGAGCAGTTCTTC. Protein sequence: CASSLLTANEQFF.